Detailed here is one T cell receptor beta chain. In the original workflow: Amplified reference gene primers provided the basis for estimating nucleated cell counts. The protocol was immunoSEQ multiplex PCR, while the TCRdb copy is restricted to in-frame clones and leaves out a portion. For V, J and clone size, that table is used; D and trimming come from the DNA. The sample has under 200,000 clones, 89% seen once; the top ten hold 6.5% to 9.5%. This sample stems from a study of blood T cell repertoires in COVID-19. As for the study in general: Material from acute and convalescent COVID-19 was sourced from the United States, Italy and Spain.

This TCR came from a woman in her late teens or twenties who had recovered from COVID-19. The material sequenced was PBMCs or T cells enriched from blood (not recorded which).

The CDR3 bases are TGTGCCAGCAGTTACAGCGGGGGACCCTACAATGAGCAGTTCTTC. This codes for CASSYSGGPYNEQFF. The chain joins TRBV6-5 to TRBJ2-1, with 8 bases aligning to TRBD2. The CDR3 length is 15 residues. The germline CDR1 and CDR2 sequences are MNHEY and SVGAGI. J was trimmed by 2 bases and V by 2 bases; bases with no gene match: 2.